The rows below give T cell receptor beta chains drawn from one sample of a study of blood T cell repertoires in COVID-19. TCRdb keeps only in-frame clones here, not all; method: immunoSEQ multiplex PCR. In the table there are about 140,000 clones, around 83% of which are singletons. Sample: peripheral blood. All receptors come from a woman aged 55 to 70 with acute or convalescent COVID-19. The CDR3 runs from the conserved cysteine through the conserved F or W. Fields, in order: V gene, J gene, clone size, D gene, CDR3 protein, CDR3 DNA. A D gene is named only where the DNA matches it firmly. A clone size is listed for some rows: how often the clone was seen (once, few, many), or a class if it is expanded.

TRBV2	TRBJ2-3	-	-	CASTGRGVADTQYF	TGTGCCAGCACGGGGCGGGGTGTCGCAGATACGCAGTATTTT
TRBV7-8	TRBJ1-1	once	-	CASSLAASVVAFF	TGTGCCAGCAGCTTAGCCGCCTCGGTAGTAGCTTTCTTT
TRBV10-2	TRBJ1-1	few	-	CASSESAGQEAFF	TGCGCCAGCAGTGAGTCGGCAGGGCAGGAAGCTTTCTTT
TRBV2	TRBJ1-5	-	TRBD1	CATRPGQGNQPQHF	TGTGCCACCCGGCCGGGACAGGGAAATCAGCCCCAGCATTTT
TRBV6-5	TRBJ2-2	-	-	CASSRGNTGELFF	TGTGCCAGCAGTCGGGGTAACACCGGGGAGCTGTTTTTT
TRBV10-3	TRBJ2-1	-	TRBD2	CAISGKGSGGDEQFF	TGTGCCATCAGTGGTAAGGGGAGCGGGGGTGATGAGCAGTTCTTC
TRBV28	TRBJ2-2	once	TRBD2	CASKFYSGANTGELFF	TGTGCCAGCAAATTTTATAGCGGGGCGAACACCGGGGAGCTGTTTTTT
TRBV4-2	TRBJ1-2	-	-	CASSQEVTVYMGYTF	TGTGCCAGCAGCCAAGAGGTTACAGTCTATATGGGCTACACCTTC
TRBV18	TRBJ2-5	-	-	CASSQQNGGETQYF	TGTGCCAGCTCACAACAGAACGGGGGAGAGACCCAGTACTTC
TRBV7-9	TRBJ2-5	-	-	CASSLALKETQYF	TGTGCCAGCAGCTTAGCCTTAAAAGAGACCCAGTACTTC
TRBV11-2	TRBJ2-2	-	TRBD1	CASSSDRGPTGELFF	TGTGCCAGCAGCTCGGACAGGGGTCCCACCGGGGAGCTGTTTTTT
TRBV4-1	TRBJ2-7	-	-	CASSQVLGQGSEQYF	TGCGCCAGCAGCCAAGTTTTAGGACAAGGATCCGAGCAGTACTTC
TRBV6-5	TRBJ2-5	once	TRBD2	CASTVGGGVNEGQYF	TGTGCCAGCACGGTGGGCGGGGGGGTTAACGAGGGCCAGTACTTC
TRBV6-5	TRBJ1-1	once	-	CASRPTGGTEAFF	TGTGCCAGCAGACCGACGGGGGGCACTGAAGCTTTCTTT
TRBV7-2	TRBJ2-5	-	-	CASSLVASSRQETQYF	TGTGCCAGCAGCTTAGTTGCTAGCAGCCGACAAGAGACCCAGTACTTC
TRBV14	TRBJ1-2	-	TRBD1	CASSARQGNYGYTF	TGTGCCAGCAGCGCCCGACAGGGTAACTATGGCTACACCTTC
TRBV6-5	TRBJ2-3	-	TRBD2	CASINGGAGDTQYF	TGTGCCAGCATCAACGGGGGGGCGGGAGATACGCAGTATTTT
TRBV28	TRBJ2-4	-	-	CASSLTGKNIQYF	TGTGCCAGCTCTTTGACAGGAAAAAACATTCAGTACTTC
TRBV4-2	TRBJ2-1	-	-	CASSQLGRRLAVGNEQFF	TGTGCCAGCAGCCAACTGGGCCGGAGGCTAGCAGTCGGGAATGAGCAGTTCTTC
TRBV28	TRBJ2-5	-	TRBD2	CASTAGGQETQYF	TGTGCCAGCACAGCGGGGGGACAAGAGACCCAGTACTTC
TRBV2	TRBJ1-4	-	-	CASSESGGKGNEKLFF	TGTGCCAGCAGTGAGTCAGGAGGGAAGGGGAATGAAAAACTGTTTTTT
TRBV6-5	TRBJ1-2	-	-	CASSVDRYAWNGYTF	TGTGCCAGCAGCGTTGACAGGTACGCCTGGAATGGCTACACCTTC
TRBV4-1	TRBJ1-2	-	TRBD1	CASSQASVTGADYGYTF	TGCGCCAGCAGCCAAGCTTCCGTGACAGGGGCGGACTATGGCTACACCTTC
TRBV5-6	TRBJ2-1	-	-	CASSWGRLDDYKNEQFF	TGTGCCAGCAGCTGGGGGAGGTTGGACGATTATAAGAATGAGCAGTTCTTC
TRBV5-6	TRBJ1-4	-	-	CASSVRAGREKLFF	TGTGCCAGCAGCGTCAGGGCAGGCAGGGAAAAACTGTTTTTT
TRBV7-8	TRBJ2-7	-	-	CASSLADTYEQYF	TGTGCCAGCAGCTTAGCAGACACCTACGAGCAGTACTTC
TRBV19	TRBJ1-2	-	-	CASLTPGLYGYTF	TGTGCCAGCTTGACCCCAGGCCTCTATGGCTACACCTTC
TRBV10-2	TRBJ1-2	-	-	CASSESRDYGYTF	TGCGCCAGCAGTGAGTCCAGGGACTATGGCTACACCTTC
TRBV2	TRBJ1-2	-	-	CASSEANSRGYTF	TGTGCCAGCAGTGAAGCGAACAGCAGGGGCTACACCTTC
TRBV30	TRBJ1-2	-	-	CAWRTDSVYGYTF	TGTGCCTGGAGGACGGACAGCGTGTATGGCTACACCTTC
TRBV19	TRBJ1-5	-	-	CASSRHREAQHF	TGTGCCAGTAGTAGACACAGGGAAGCCCAGCATTTT
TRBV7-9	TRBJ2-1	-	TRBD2	CASTFAAGGDNEQFF	TGTGCCAGCACTTTTGCCGCCGGGGGGGACAATGAGCAGTTCTTC
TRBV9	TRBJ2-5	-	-	CASSLGGDQETQYF	TGTGCCAGCAGCTTGGGGGGTGACCAAGAGACCCAGTACTTC
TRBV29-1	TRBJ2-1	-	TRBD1	CSVAETGANEQFF	TGCAGCGTTGCGGAGACAGGGGCCAATGAGCAGTTCTTC
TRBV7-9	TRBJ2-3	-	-	CASSEQGSTDTQYF	TGTGCCAGCAGCGAACAGGGATCCACAGATACGCAGTATTTT
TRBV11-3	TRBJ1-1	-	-	CASSLVGGDTEAFF	TGTGCCAGCAGCTTAGTAGGGGGGGATACTGAAGCTTTCTTT
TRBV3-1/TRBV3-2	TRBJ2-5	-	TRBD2	CASSHNPGGGETQYF	TGTGCCAGCAGCCATAATCCTGGCGGGGGAGAGACCCAGTACTTC
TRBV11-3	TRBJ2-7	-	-	CASSYSPSNYEQYF	TGTGCCAGCAGCTACTCCCCTTCGAACTACGAGCAGTACTTC
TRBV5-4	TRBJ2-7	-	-	CASSLGDEQYF	TGTGCCAGCAGCCTCGGGGACGAGCAGTACTTC
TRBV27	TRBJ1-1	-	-	CASSLRGETEAFF	TGTGCCAGCAGTTTACGGGGGGAGACTGAAGCTTTCTTT
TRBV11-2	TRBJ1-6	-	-	CASSLALGGTYNSPLHF	TGTGCCAGCAGCTTAGCCCTGGGGGGGACCTATAATTCACCCCTCCACTTT
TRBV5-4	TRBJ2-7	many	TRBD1	CASSPTGTVGVYEQYF	TGTGCCAGCAGCCCAACGGGGACAGTAGGGGTCTACGAGCAGTACTTC
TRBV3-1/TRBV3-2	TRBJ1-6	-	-	CASSQGGGSVSPLHF	TGTGCCAGCAGCCAAGGGGGCGGTTCGGTTTCACCCCTCCACTTT
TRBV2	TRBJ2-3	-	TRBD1	CASSLDRGGTDTQYF	TGTGCCAGCAGTTTAGACAGGGGGGGCACAGATACGCAGTATTTT
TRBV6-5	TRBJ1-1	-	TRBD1	CASSPSSTGGTEAFF	TGTGCCAGCAGTCCTAGTTCGACAGGGGGTACTGAAGCTTTCTTT
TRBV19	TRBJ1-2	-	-	CASRRVRENYGYTF	TGTGCCAGTAGGAGGGTAAGGGAAAACTATGGCTACACCTTC
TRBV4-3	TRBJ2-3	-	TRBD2	CASSQDAWAGGGRDTQYF	TGCGCCAGCAGCCAAGATGCGTGGGCGGGGGGCGGCCGGGATACGCAGTATTTT
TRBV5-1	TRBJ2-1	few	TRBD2	CASSLGTSGGHEQFF	TGCGCCAGCAGCCTAGGGACTAGCGGGGGCCATGAGCAGTTCTTC
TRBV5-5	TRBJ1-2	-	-	CASSGGYGYTF	TGTGCCAGCAGCGGGGGGTATGGCTACACCTTC
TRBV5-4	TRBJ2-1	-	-	CASSLWGPRDNEQFF	TGTGCCAGCAGCTTGTGGGGGCCGAGGGACAATGAGCAGTTCTTC
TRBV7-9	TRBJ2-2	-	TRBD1	CASSSRPGQGAGELFF	TGTGCCAGCAGCTCCCGACCCGGACAGGGGGCGGGGGAGCTGTTTTTT
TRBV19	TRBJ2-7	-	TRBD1	CASSLTGGVQYF	TGTGCCAGTAGTCTGACAGGGGGCGTGCAGTACTTC
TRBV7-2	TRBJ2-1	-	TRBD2	CASSFVGGANNEQFF	TGTGCCAGCAGCTTCGTCGGGGGGGCGAACAATGAGCAGTTCTTC
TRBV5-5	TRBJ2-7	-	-	CASTRLGEYEQYF	TGTGCCAGCACCCGCCTCGGGGAATACGAGCAGTACTTC
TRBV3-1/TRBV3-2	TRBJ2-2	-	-	CASSQERPRTANTGELFF	TGTGCCAGCAGCCAAGAGCGACCCCGGACAGCGAACACCGGGGAGCTGTTTTTT
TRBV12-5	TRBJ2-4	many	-	CASGTTGGGQSKNIQYF	TGTGCTAGTGGAACCACAGGGGGGGGACAGTCAAAAAACATTCAGTACTTC
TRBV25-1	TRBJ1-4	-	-	CASSELDSRSELFF	TGTGCCAGCAGTGAACTGGACTCCCGGTCGGAACTGTTTTTT